These 24 T cell receptor beta chains were sequenced from one sample in a study of OX40 agonist ivuxolimab in advanced cancers. Sequencing was performed with immunoSEQ multiplex PCR; in TCRdb, only in-frame clones are kept and a portion is missing. The profile covers some 95,000 clones, with around 90% appearing a single time and roughly 0.5% taken by the ten largest. The material was CD4+ or CD8+ T cells sorted from blood, obtained in a trial of the OX40 agonist ivuxolimab. The origin of the receptors is an adult with an advanced solid tumor such as melanoma, head and neck, liver or kidney cancer.

This chain links TRBV6-6 with TRBJ1-2; 8 bases align to TRBD1. This CDR3 spans 14 amino acids. Unmatched junction bases numbered 8, after V lost 7 bases and J lost 4 bases. The V gene's germline CDR1 is MNHNY and CDR2 SVGAGI (reference sequence). The CDR3 is CASTSGQGVYGYTF. In DNA form, the CDR3 reads TGTGCCAGCACGTCAGGACAGGGCGTCTATGGCTACACCTTC.

The chain uses TRBV15 and TRBJ2-5; D is possibly TRBD2 (6 bases). Germline lookup yields CDR1 LNHNV and CDR2 YYDKDF (reference sequence). Trimming removed 0 bases from V and 3 bases from J, with 8 bases in between. The CDR3 contains 14 residues. This CDR3 is CATSRDPGEETQYF. The CDR3 DNA is TGTGCCACCAGCAGAGATCCGGGAGAAGAGACCCAGTACTTC.

The chain is built from TRBV11-3 and TRBJ1-2, with TRBD1 matching 7 bases. The V segment lost 5 bases and the J segment 4 bases; nucleotides outside the gene matches: 10. The CDR3 has 15 amino acids. Germline V gene data show CDR1 as SGHNT and CDR2 as YENEEA. The CDR3 DNA sequence: TGTGCCAGCAGCCCCAGGGGGTTGGGACCCTATGGCTACACCTTC. Translated, it gives CASSPRGLGPYGYTF.

This chain uses TRBV6-5 with TRBJ2-5; D is uncertain. Trimming removed 0 bases at V and 1 base at J, with 6 bases between. The CDR3 runs 14 residues. Germline V gene sequence: CDR1 MNHEY, CDR2 SVGAGI. CDR3 in amino acids: CASSYSVLQETQYF. Written as DNA, the CDR3 is TGTGCCAGCAGTTACTCGGTCCTCCAAGAGACCCAGTACTTC.

The chain is built from TRBV19 and TRBJ2-7, with 8 bases identical to TRBD2. J was trimmed by 0 bases and V by 2 bases; bases with no gene match: 12. Per germline, CDR1 LNHDA and CDR2 SQIVND (reference sequence). This CDR3 has 18 residues. The CDR3 spells CASSIYPLTSGTSYEQYF. The CDR3 bases are TGTGCCAGTAGTATATACCCCCTCACTAGCGGCACCTCCTACGAGCAGTACTTC.

This clone was recorded once. The rearrangement joins TRBV7-2 to TRBJ1-1; D call uncertain. This CDR3 contains 14 residues. Germline V CDR1 and CDR2: SGHTA, FQGNSA. With 3 bases removed from V and 1 base from J, the gap between germline ends came to 9 bases. CDR3 residues: CASSLWGGNTEAFF. As DNA, the CDR3 is TGTGCCAGCAGCTTGTGGGGTGGGAACACTGAAGCTTTCTTT.

V usage is TRBV25-1 and J usage is TRBJ1-2; no firm D call. The germline gives CDR1 MGHDK, CDR2 SYGVNS. The CDR3 has 12 residues. Trimming took off 8 bases at V and 4 bases at J, with 11 bases between the two ends. CDR3 DNA sequence: TGTGCCAGCCGTCGGGCCCCCTATGGCTACACCTTC. It codes for CASRRAPYGYTF.

The chain joins TRBV7-9 to TRBJ1-4; a possible D gene is TRBD1 (5 bases). The ends were cut back, 4 bases at V and 2 bases at J, with 14 bases in the middle. Per germline, CDR1 SEHNR and CDR2 FQNEAQ (reference sequence). This CDR3 contains 16 residues. The CDR3 spells CASSSGGEVTNEKLFF. CDR3 nucleotides: TGTGCCAGCAGCTCCGGGGGGGAGGTGACTAATGAAAAACTGTTTTTT. The full variable domain, with the rest looked up from reference TRBV7-9 and TRBJ1-4, is DTGVSQNPRHKITKRGQNVTFRCDPISEHNRLYWYRQTLGQGPEFLTYFQNEAQLEKSRLLSDRFSAERPKGSFSTLEIQRTEQGDSAMYLCASSSGGEVTNEKLFFGSGTQLSVL.

The chain carries TRBV29-1 and TRBJ1-1; perhaps TRBD1 as D (5 bases). The germline gives CDR1 SQVTM, CDR2 ANQGSEA. The ends were cut back, 4 bases at V and 6 bases at J, with 18 bases in the middle. The CDR3 consists of 14 residues. The CDR3 loop reads CSVGVRGRDAEAFF. The CDR3 nucleotides read TGCAGCGTTGGCGTTCGCGGAAGGGACGCTGAAGCTTTCTTT.

The J gene is TRBJ1-1, the V gene TRBV5-1, with 10 nucleotides matching TRBD1. V lost 5 bases and J lost 4; bases outside the gene matches: 11. This CDR3 spans 16 amino acids. Germline V gene data show CDR1 as SGHRS and CDR2 as YFSETQ. The CDR3 coding sequence is TGCGCCAGCAGTGTCGAAGGGGGGACAGGGGTCACTGAAGCTTTCTTT. Protein sequence: CASSVEGGTGVTEAFF.

The chain links TRBV7-2 to TRBJ2-7; TRBD2 agrees at 7 bases. This CDR3 spans 15 amino acids. Germline loops: CDR1 SGHTA, CDR2 FQGNSA. J lost 1 base, V lost 1 base, and 4 bases had no gene match. In nucleotides, the CDR3 is TGTGCCAGCAGCTTAGGGGCGGGGGAGTCCTACGAGCAGTACTTC. Translated: CASSLGAGESYEQYF.

This rearrangement joins TRBV11-2 to TRBJ2-2, with 9 bases lining up with TRBD1. From germline, CDR1 is SGHAT and CDR2 FQNNGV. This CDR3 has 16 amino acids. With V trimmed by 4 bases and J by 3 bases, 6 bases remained unmatched. CDR3 residues: CASSSGQGPHTGELFF. CDR3 DNA: TGTGCCAGCAGCTCTGGACAGGGGCCCCACACCGGGGAGCTGTTTTTT.

J is TRBJ2-7 and V is TRBV9; D gene unclear. The CDR3 contains 14 residues. Per germline, CDR1 SGDLS and CDR2 YYNGEE. V was cut by 2 bases and J by 2 bases, with 11 bases left in between. The CDR3 sequence: CASSVSHLPYEQYF. CDR3 coding DNA: TGTGCCAGCAGCGTGAGCCACCTCCCCTACGAGCAGTACTTC.

The genes are TRBV5-4 and TRBJ1-1; D is unclear. Germline V gene lookup returns CDR1 SGHNT and CDR2 YYREEE (reference sequence). This CDR3 contains 13 residues. With 5 bases removed from V and 4 bases from J, the gap between germline ends came to 12 bases. In nucleotides, the CDR3 is TGTGCCAGCAGTTTAGGGTGGGGCACTGAAGCTTTCTTT. As protein: CASSLGWGTEAFF.

This sequence joins TRBV10-3 and TRBJ2-6, with TRBD1 matching over 11 bases. The CDR3 loop spans 19 amino acids. Trimming took 0 bases from V and 1 from J; bases not matched to a gene: 5. The germline CDR1 and CDR2 sequences are ENHRY and SYGVKD. CDR3 in amino acids: CAISESLGQGGSGANVLTF. The CDR3 DNA is TGTGCCATCAGTGAGTCATTGGGACAGGGGGGTTCTGGGGCCAACGTCCTGACTTTC.

DNA for the CDR3: TGTGCCAGCCCCAATTCCCAGGGAGCGGACACTGAAGCTTTCTTT. Its protein is CASPNSQGADTEAFF. This chain uses TRBV5-8 with TRBJ1-1, with a tentative D call TRBD1 (5 bases). The CDR3 loop spans 15 amino acids. The ends were cut back, 7 bases at V and 3 bases at J, with 19 bases in the middle. Germline CDR1 reads SGHTS; CDR2 reads YDEGEE.

The V and J genes are TRBV5-6 and TRBJ2-5, with 8 positions matching TRBD2. The CDR3 is 14 residues long. The germline CDR1 and CDR2 sequences are SGHDT and YYEEEE. The junction had 7 bases not matched to a gene; V was cut back by 4 bases and J by 5 bases. The CDR3 is CASSPRTSHETQYF. In DNA form, the CDR3 reads TGTGCCAGCAGCCCCCGGACTAGCCACGAGACCCAGTACTTC.

This chain connects TRBV7-2 to TRBJ1-5; 7 bases align to TRBD1. Trimming removed 1 base from V and 9 bases from J; junction bases left unmatched: 6. The CDR3 length is 14 residues. Germline CDR1 reads SGHTA; CDR2 reads FQGNSA. In nucleotides, the CDR3 is TGTGCCAGCAGCTTAGGGACAGGAGTTCGGCCCCAGCATTTT. Its protein is CASSLGTGVRPQHF.

The chain uses TRBV6-1 and TRBJ2-1; D remains unclear. Germline V CDR1 and CDR2: MNHNS, SASEGT. V shed 5 bases and J shed 2 bases, with 10 bases lying between them. The CDR3 contains 14 residues. Written as DNA, the CDR3 is TGTGCCAGCAGTACCGGCACAACCTACAATGAGCAGTTCTTC. It codes for CASSTGTTYNEQFF.

The rearrangement uses TRBV30 and TRBJ2-3; D unclear. The CDR3 covers 13 residues. V was clipped by 0 bases and J by 5 bases, with 9 bases between them. Per germline, CDR1 GTSNPN and CDR2 SVGIG (reference sequence). CDR3 sequence: CAWSVPVRDTQYF. The CDR3 bases are TGTGCCTGGAGTGTGCCCGTTAGAGATACGCAGTATTTT. Full variable domain (missing parts from reference TRBV30 and TRBJ2-3): SQTIHQWPATLVQPVGSPLSLECTVEGTSNPNLYWYRQAAGRGLQLLFYSVGIGQISSEVPQNLSASRPQDRQFILSSKKLLLSDSGFYLCAWSVPVRDTQYFGPGTRLTVL.

The chain couples TRBV20-1 to TRBJ2-7; no firm D call. Germline V gene data show CDR1 as DFQATT and CDR2 as SNEGSKA (reference sequence). V was cut by 5 bases and J by 7 bases, with 12 bases left in between. The CDR3 consists of 11 residues. CDR3 coding DNA: TGCAGTGCTGGCTACTTAGCAGAGCAGTACTTC. This codes for CSAGYLAEQYF.

The V gene is TRBV9, the J gene TRBJ2-3; D is uncertain. Trimming shortened V by 0 bases and J by 0 bases, and 11 bases separated the two germline ends. Germline V gene data show CDR1 as SGDLS and CDR2 as YYNGEE. This CDR3 is 16 amino acids long. The CDR3 DNA sequence: TGTGCCAGCAGCGTAGGATCCGACCTTAGCACAGATACGCAGTATTTT. Residues: CASSVGSDLSTDTQYF.

This chain connects TRBV27 to TRBJ1-2; no definite D call. V shed 5 bases and J shed 3 bases, with 19 bases lying between them. The CDR3 contains 16 residues. From germline, CDR1 is MNHEY and CDR2 SMNVEV (reference sequence). DNA of the CDR3: TGTGCCAGCAGTCCGACCCCGGGCCCCACGTACTATGGCTACACCTTC. The encoded protein is CASSPTPGPTYYGYTF.

The chain has TRBV29-1 and TRBJ2-5; D gene unclear. CDR1 and CDR2 from the germline V gene are SQVTM and ANQGSEA. V was shortened by 4 bases and J by 3 bases, with 9 bases between the two germline ends. The length of the CDR3 is 12 residues. Here the CDR3 reads CSVGALEETQYF. CDR3 coding DNA: TGCAGCGTTGGGGCCCTAGAAGAGACCCAGTACTTC.